Listed below are T cell receptor beta chains from one sample, sequenced in a study of CD8 T cells in ankylosing spondylitis. TCRdb re-derived calls from the 5' RACE reads in MiXCR, one entry per CDR3 protein. The sample carries about 360,000 distinct CDR3 sequences, approximately 15% recorded once. Specimen: blood, either unsorted or a sorted T cell fraction (not recorded which). These receptors originate from a male donor with ankylosing spondylitis or in good health (not recorded which). The conserved cysteine and the conserved F or W are not part of the CDR3 here.

TRBJ2-3 TRBV29-1 SVEKERALQGQY
TRBJ1-5 TRBV12-3/TRBV12-4 TICPDLNLQGGNQPQH
TRBJ1-1 TRBV27 ASSLSYTAEAF
TRBJ1-1 TRBV6-6 ASSPTNTEAF
TRBJ2-7 TRBV20-1 SARGTASYEQY
TRBJ2-7 TRBV18 ASSPYLDPRGYEQY
TRBJ2-5 TRBV10-3 AISELAPRSGETQY
TRBJ1-4 TRBV5-1 ASSLYSNEKLF
TRBJ2-1 TRBV30 AWSPPGLAGDEKF
TRBJ2-1 TRBV3-1 ASSQLFQRERKVSYNEQF
TRBJ1-6 TRBV30 AWSNSRQGSSPLH
TRBJ1-2 TRBV25-1 ASTAPGTNYGYT
TRBJ1-5 TRBV6-6 ASTLGNQPQH
TRBJ2-7 TRBV3-1 ASSQVRGGEQY
TRBJ2-7 TRBV11-1 ASSYPLGRAGAWYEQY
TRBJ2-1 TRBV7-6 ASSLAGGGNNEQF
TRBJ1-4 TRBV7-2 ASRSGPGSNEKLF
TRBJ1-6 TRBV6-1 ASRAGDRNSPLH
TRBJ1-4 TRBV10-3 AISEPGQGSEKLF
TRBJ2-2 TRBV5-6 ASSFSGVNTGELF
TRBJ1-1 TRBV7-8 ASSLGGQLNTEAF
TRBJ2-2 TRBV11-2 ASSPGGVYFANTGELF
TRBJ2-5 TRBV10-2 ASSELRGTQY
TRBJ1-1 TRBV20-1 SASLSGRQNTEAF
TRBJ1-6 TRBV27 ASSNREGNSPLH
TRBJ2-3 TRBV20-1 SAEGLAGRTDTQY
TRBJ1-4 TRBV4-1 ASSQAQHPEKLF
TRBJ2-5 TRBV10-3 AISESREYTYVRY
TRBJ2-1 TRBV29-1 SVGGPGRWGSGEQF
TRBJ1-5 TRBV20-1 SALEISNQPQH
TRBJ1-1 TRBV20-1 SARDRGWNTEAF
TRBJ1-2 TRBV27 ASSLNSLYGYT
TRBJ2-3 TRBV20-1 SADGMGTDTQY
TRBJ2-5 TRBV11-2 ASRGTGMVKTQY
TRBJ2-2 TRBV6-2/TRBV6-3 ASITPSGGNMNTGELF
TRBJ1-6 TRBV12-3/TRBV12-4 ASNPSGYNSPLH
TRBJ2-1 TRBV12-3/TRBV12-4 ASRVTSGKNEQF
TRBJ2-7 TRBV10-1 ASRSIGGANEQY
TRBJ1-1 TRBV29-1 SVHQGGTEAF
TRBJ2-7 TRBV27 ASRVGISGYEQY